The clone carrying this T cell receptor (beta chain) was detected many times. No antigen is known for it. The data are from a study of regulatory T cells in long-lasting Graves disease. Time point meaning: newly diagnosed GD, antithyroid drugs for less than 3 months. RNA isolated from PBMCs was used to make the TCR library. Findings and limits, study-wide: Small sample size may have lowered accuracy. Relative to new patients (under 1,000), persistent patients exhibited greater sharing of public clonotypes (around 2,800). It was in persistent disease that TRBV28, TRBJ1-2 and TRBJ2-5 were favored.

HTBI primers from iRepertoire and Arm-PCR of CDR3 regions yielded the TCR beta libraries. MiXCR, applied by TCRdb to the multiplex PCR reads, yields one record per CDR3 protein. The sample has over 350,000 distinct CDR3 sequences; about 14% are singletons. This CDR3 is 15 amino acids long. V lost 2 bases to trimming and J lost 1 base; unmatched junction nucleotides: 0. This same sample was also part of a study on T cells in Graves' hyperthyroidism and ophthalmopathy. That work states: The authors' 13 V-J model separated ophthalmopathy from stable hyperthyroidism.

This sample comprised peripheral blood mononuclear cells (PBMCs), obtained at new diagnosis, from a patient treated with antithyroid drugs. This sequence was found in a woman in her forties or fifties with Graves disease. The gene calls are TRBV12-3 or TRBV12-4 and TRBJ2-5; 11 nucleotides agree with TRBD2. The CDR3 reads CASSLTSGSQETQYF. CDR3 sequence (DNA): TGTGCCAGCAGTTTAACTAGCGGGAGCCAAGAGACCCAGTACTTC.